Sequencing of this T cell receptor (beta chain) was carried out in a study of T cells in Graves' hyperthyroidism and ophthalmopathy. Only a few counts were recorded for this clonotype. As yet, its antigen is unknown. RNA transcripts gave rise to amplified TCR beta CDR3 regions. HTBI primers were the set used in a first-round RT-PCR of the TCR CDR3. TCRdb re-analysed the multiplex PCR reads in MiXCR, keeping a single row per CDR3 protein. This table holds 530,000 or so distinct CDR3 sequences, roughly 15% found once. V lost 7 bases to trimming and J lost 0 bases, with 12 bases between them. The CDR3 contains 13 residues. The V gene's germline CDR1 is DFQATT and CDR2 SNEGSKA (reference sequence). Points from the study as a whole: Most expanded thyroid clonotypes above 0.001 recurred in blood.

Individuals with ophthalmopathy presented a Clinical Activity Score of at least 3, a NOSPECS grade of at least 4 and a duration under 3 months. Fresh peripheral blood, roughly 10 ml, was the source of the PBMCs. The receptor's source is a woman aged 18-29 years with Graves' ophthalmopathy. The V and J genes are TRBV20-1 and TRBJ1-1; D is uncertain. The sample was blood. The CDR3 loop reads CSVGTLMNTEAFF. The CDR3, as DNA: TGCAGTGTCGGTACTTTGATGAACACTGAAGCTTTCTTT.